Sequencing of this T cell receptor beta chain was carried out in a study of T cells in Graves' hyperthyroidism and ophthalmopathy. Whole-study context: Peripheral blood was secured at the point of initial diagnosis, before any treatment.

This clonotype was counted at least ten times. Its antigen is unidentified. Overall study findings and caveats: Blood held most thyroid clonotypes expanded above 0.001 frequency.

V trimming: 5 bases; J trimming: 6 bases; junction bases outside the gene matches: 9. The germline V gene has CDR1 LNHDA and CDR2 SQIVND (reference sequence). This CDR3 is 15 amino acids long. Hyperthyroidism patients were newly diagnosed, had disease duration under 2 months, and were aged 18 to 65 years. Patients with uncontrolled infections, other autoimmune diseases, pregnancy or lactation were excluded. The CDR3 regions of TCR beta were amplified from RNA transcripts. First-round RT-PCR of the TCR CDR3 relied on the HTBI primer set. TCRdb itself ran the multiplex PCR reads through MiXCR, one entry per CDR3 protein. The data show roughly 740,000 distinct CDR3 sequences, with about 16% seen just once and approximately 8% held by the top ten.

The source material was blood. The V gene is TRBV19, the J gene TRBJ1-5, with TRBD1 matching over 8 bases. This TCR came from a young man with Graves' hyperthyroidism. CDR3: CASSPRTGLSQPQHF. CDR3 in DNA: TGTGCCAGTAGTCCGCGGACAGGGTTGAGTCAGCCCCAGCATTTT. Complete variable domain (other parts from reference TRBV19 and TRBJ1-5): DGGITQSPKYLFRKEGQNVTLSCEQNLNHDAMYWYRQDPGQGLRLIYYSQIVNDFQKGDIAEGYSVSREKKESFPLTVTSAQKNPTAFYLCASSPRTGLSQPQHFGDGTRLSIL.